This passage covers 18 T cell receptor beta chains from one sample sequenced in a study of blood T cell repertoires in COVID-19. Method: immunoSEQ multiplex PCR; TCRdb's copy keeps in-frame clones and lacks some. The table includes roughly 130,000 clones, almost 85% detected once. Sequenced sample: PBMCs or T cells enriched from blood (not recorded which). The receptors were sampled from a woman between 50 and 59 years old with acute COVID-19.

A single count supports this clone. This chain connects TRBV14 to TRBJ2-1; 10 bases fit TRBD1. Germline V gives CDR1 SGHDN, CDR2 FVKESK. This CDR3 has 16 residues. Trimming at V came to 5 bases and at J to 9 bases, leaving 13 bases not matched to a gene. This CDR3 is CASSTRDRGLGIEQFF. The CDR3 coding sequence is TGTGCCAGCAGCACCCGGGACAGGGGTCTTGGTATTGAGCAGTTCTTC.

The chain has TRBV11-1 and TRBJ2-1, with 7 bases lining up with TRBD2. The CDR3 totals 15 residues. Germline values: CDR1 SGHAT, CDR2 FQDESV (reference sequence). Losses at the gene ends were 2 bases for V and 6 bases for J; bases not matched to a gene: 7. Here the CDR3 DNA reads TGTGCCAGCAGCTTATTCCTAGCGGCCGTCAATGAGCAGTTCTTC. This codes for CASSLFLAAVNEQFF. Full variable domain (missing parts from reference TRBV11-1 and TRBJ2-1): EAEVAQSPRYKITEKSQAVAFWCDPISGHATLYWYRQILGQGPELLVQFQDESVVDDSQLPKDRFSAERLKGVDSTLKIQPAELGDSAMYLCASSLFLAAVNEQFFGPGTRLTVL.

J is TRBJ2-3 and V is TRBV27; 9 nucleotides agree with TRBD1. Trimming took 4 bases from V and 0 from J; bases not matched to a gene: 8. The CDR3 has 17 residues. Per the germline V gene, CDR1 is MNHEY and CDR2 is SMNVEV (reference sequence). CDR3 DNA: TGTGCCAGCAGTTCTAACAGGGGGCTAGGGAGCACAGATACGCAGTATTTT. Translating gives CASSSNRGLGSTDTQYF.

J is TRBJ2-3 and V is TRBV1; the table assigns TRBD1, which was not confirmed against the DNA. TRBV1 is listed as a pseudogene. The CDR3 consists of 15 residues. The CDR3 DNA reads TGCACCAGCAGTCCAGGGGGCCGGCGGACAGATACGCAGTATTTT. Its protein is CTSSPGGRRTDTQYF.

The chain joins TRBV14 to TRBJ2-3, with a tentative D call TRBD2 (5 bases). The V gene's germline CDR1 is SGHDN and CDR2 FVKESK. The ends were cut back, 4 bases at V and 4 bases at J, with 9 bases in the middle. CDR3 size: 13 residues. The DNA of the CDR3 is TGTGCCAGCAGCCTGGAGGAGTCAGATACGCAGTATTTT. Amino acids: CASSLEESDTQYF.

The chain is built from TRBV7-6 and TRBJ2-7; D may be TRBD1 (5 bases). The V gene lost 0 bases and the J gene lost 2 bases, with 11 bases spanning the gap. This CDR3 has 15 amino acids. Germline V lookup: CDR1 SGHVS, CDR2 FNYEAQ. This CDR3 is CASSLAPGSTYEQYF. The CDR3 bases are TGTGCCAGCAGCTTAGCGCCAGGGTCGACCTACGAGCAGTACTTC.

The genes are TRBV3-1 (or the pseudogene TRBV3-2) and TRBJ2-1; D unclear. The CDR3 spans 16 residues. V lost 1 base, J lost 2 bases, and 12 bases lay in between. Germline assignment: CDR1 LGHDT and CDR2 YNNKEL (reference sequence). The CDR3 here is CASSQGLVLAYNEQFF. The CDR3, as DNA: TGTGCCAGCAGCCAAGGTCTGGTCTTAGCCTACAATGAGCAGTTCTTC.

This clone was recorded once. The chain recombines TRBV30 with TRBJ1-6; 7 positions match TRBD1. The V segment lost 3 bases and the J segment 10 bases; nucleotides outside the gene matches: 12. The CDR3 is made up of 15 amino acids. Germline V lookup: CDR1 GTSNPN, CDR2 SVGIG (reference sequence). The CDR3 protein is CAWSHTGVGGSPLHF. The CDR3 region has the DNA TGTGCCTGGAGCCATACAGGGGTCGGGGGATCACCCCTCCACTTT.

The chain uses TRBV3-1 (or the pseudogene TRBV3-2) and TRBJ2-1, with 9 bases that match TRBD2. The CDR3 length is 14 residues. V gave up 4 bases and J gave up 9 bases; unmatched junction bases: 7. Germline V lookup: CDR1 LGHDT, CDR2 YNNKEL (reference sequence). CDR3 loop: CASSRLATSGEQFF. For the CDR3, the DNA is TGTGCCAGCAGCCGCCTTGCGACTAGCGGTGAGCAGTTCTTC.

V usage is TRBV19 and J usage is TRBJ2-2; 8 bases align to TRBD2. The V segment lost 10 bases and the J segment 4 bases; nucleotides outside the gene matches: 8. The CDR3 runs 14 residues. Germline V gene sequence: CDR1 LNHDA, CDR2 SQIVND (reference sequence). CDR3 amino acids: CAIERELGTGELFF. The CDR3 coding sequence is TGTGCCATCGAGCGGGAGCTGGGCACCGGGGAGCTGTTTTTT.

The J gene is TRBJ2-7, the V gene TRBV14; D is possibly TRBD1 (5 bases). CDR1 SGHDN and CDR2 FVKESK come from the germline V gene. This CDR3 is 14 amino acids long. The ends were cut back, 4 bases at V and 3 bases at J, with 13 bases in the middle. CDR3 in amino acids: CASSLGRRDYEQYF. CDR3 sequence (DNA): TGTGCCAGCAGCCTGGGGCGGAGAGACTACGAGCAGTACTTC.

The chain recombines TRBV2 with TRBJ1-5; a possible D gene is TRBD1 (5 bases). V lost 3 bases, J lost 7 bases, and 16 bases lay in between. The CDR3 has 15 residues. Germline loops: CDR1 SNHLY, CDR2 FYNNEI. The DNA of the CDR3 is TGTGCCAGCAGTGAGAATGGGGCCCTCGGGCAGCCCCAGCATTTT. It encodes CASSENGALGQPQHF.

The chain has TRBV3-1 (or the pseudogene TRBV3-2) and TRBJ2-7, with 9 positions matching TRBD2. The CDR3 spans 15 residues. Germline V gives CDR1 LGHDT, CDR2 YNNKEL (reference sequence). J was trimmed by 3 bases and V by 5 bases; bases with no gene match: 8. CDR3 coding DNA: TGTGCCAGCAGCTACGATGAGACTAGCGGCTACGAGCAGTACTTC. Amino acids: CASSYDETSGYEQYF.

The chain links TRBV3-1 (or the pseudogene TRBV3-2) to TRBJ1-1, with 7 bases lining up with TRBD1. The V gene end was trimmed by 1 base and the J gene end by 5 bases; junction bases not matched to a gene: 4. The CDR3 contains 14 residues. Per germline, CDR1 LGHDT and CDR2 YNNKEL (reference sequence). CDR3 region: CASSQARGKTEAFF. The CDR3 DNA sequence: TGTGCCAGCAGCCAAGCCAGGGGGAAGACTGAAGCTTTCTTT.

The V gene is TRBV28, the J gene TRBJ2-5; D may be TRBD1 (6 bases). Deletions cut 5 bases from V and 1 base from J, with 11 bases between. The CDR3 has 14 amino acids. CDR1 is MDHEN, CDR2 SYDVKM, per germline. The chain's CDR3 is CASSPTGFQETQYF. In DNA form, the CDR3 reads TGTGCCAGCAGTCCCACAGGGTTCCAAGAGACCCAGTACTTC.

The chain links TRBV29-1 to TRBJ2-7; tentative D call: TRBD1 (6 bases). Germline V gene lookup returns CDR1 SQVTM and CDR2 ANQGSEA. The CDR3 runs to 13 residues. V lost 3 bases, J lost 2 bases, and 11 bases lay in between. The DNA of the CDR3 is TGCAGCGTTGAGCGGACAGAGCCCTACGAGCAGTACTTC. Amino acids: CSVERTEPYEQYF.

This clone was picked up one time. This rearrangement joins TRBV23-1 to TRBJ2-4, with 7 bases that match TRBD2. TRBV23-1 is annotated as an ORF whose role is uncertain. Trimming cost V 5 bases and J 6 bases; bases outside gene matches: 4. This CDR3 region has 13 residues. CDR3 coding DNA: TGCGCCAGCAGTGGGAGGGGTGTAAACATTCAGTACTTC. Translating gives CASSGRGVNIQYF.

For this clone: Other DNA sequences within the sample encode an identical CDR3. The V and J genes are TRBV20-1 and TRBJ1-2, with D unclear. The length of the CDR3 is 11 residues. The germline gives CDR1 DFQATT, CDR2 SNEGSKA (reference sequence). V was clipped by 3 bases and J by 4 bases, with 6 bases between them. DNA for the CDR3: TGCAGTGCTAGTGGTCTCTATGGCTACACCTTC. This translates into CSASGLYGYTF.